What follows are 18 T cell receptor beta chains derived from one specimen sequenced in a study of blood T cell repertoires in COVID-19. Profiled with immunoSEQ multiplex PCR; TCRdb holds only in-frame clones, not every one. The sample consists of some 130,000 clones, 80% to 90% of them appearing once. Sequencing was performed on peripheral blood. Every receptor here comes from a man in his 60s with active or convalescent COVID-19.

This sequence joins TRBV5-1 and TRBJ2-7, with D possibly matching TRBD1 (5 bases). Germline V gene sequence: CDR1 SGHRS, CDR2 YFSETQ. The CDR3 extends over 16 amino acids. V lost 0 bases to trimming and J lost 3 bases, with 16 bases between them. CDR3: CASSLEPQGAFYEQYF. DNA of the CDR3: TGCGCCAGCAGCTTGGAGCCCCAGGGCGCATTCTACGAGCAGTACTTC.

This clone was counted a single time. CDR3 sequence reads: CASSLQGPGGGYTF. The CDR3 DNA reads TGCGCCAGCAGTCTACAGGGGCCTGGTGGAGGCTACACCTTC. The chain recombines TRBV4-1 with TRBJ1-2; the match to TRBD1 covers 7 bases. The CDR3 length is 14 residues. Per germline, CDR1 MGHRA and CDR2 YSYEKL. The V segment lost 6 bases and the J segment 8 bases; nucleotides outside the gene matches: 12.

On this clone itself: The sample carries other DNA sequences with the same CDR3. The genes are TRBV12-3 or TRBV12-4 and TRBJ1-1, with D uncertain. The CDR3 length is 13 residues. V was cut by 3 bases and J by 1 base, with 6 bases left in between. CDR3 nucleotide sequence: TGTGCCAGCAGTTTTGCAGGGAACACTGAAGCTTTCTTT. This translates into CASSFAGNTEAFF.

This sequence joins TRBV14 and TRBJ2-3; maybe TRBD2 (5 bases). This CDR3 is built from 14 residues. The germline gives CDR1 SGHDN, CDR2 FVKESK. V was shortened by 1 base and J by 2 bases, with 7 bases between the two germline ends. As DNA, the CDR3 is TGTGCCAGCAGCCAAGTCCTAGCCACAGATACGCAGTATTTT. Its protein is CASSQVLATDTQYF.

DNA for the CDR3: TGTGCCAGCAGTCCCTCGGGACAGGGGTACTATGGCTACACCTTC. As protein: CASSPSGQGYYGYTF. V usage is TRBV28 and J usage is TRBJ1-2; 10 bases fit TRBD1. The germline V gene encodes CDR1 MDHEN and CDR2 SYDVKM. The J segment lost 3 bases and the V segment lost 5 bases, leaving 6 bases of the junction unmatched. The CDR3 is made up of 15 amino acids.

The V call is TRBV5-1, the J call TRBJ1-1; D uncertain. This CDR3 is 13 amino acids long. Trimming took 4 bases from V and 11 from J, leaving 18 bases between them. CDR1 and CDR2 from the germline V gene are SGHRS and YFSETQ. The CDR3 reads CASSAQGGLRAFF. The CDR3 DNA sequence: TGCGCCAGCAGCGCCCAAGGCGGCTTACGGGCTTTCTTT.

The CDR3 protein is CASSWAGIVDTGELFF. CDR3 nucleotides: TGTGCCAGCAGTTGGGCAGGGATTGTCGACACCGGGGAGCTGTTTTTT. This chain uses TRBV6-2 or TRBV6-3 with TRBJ2-2; a possible D gene is TRBD1 (5 bases). Trimming took 4 bases from V and 3 from J, leaving 15 bases between them. Germline-derived CDR1 and CDR2 are MNHEY and SVGEGT. The CDR3 has 16 residues.

CDR3 loop: CASSLRTGKDEQYF. CDR3 coding DNA: TGTGCCAGTAGTCTCCGGACAGGGAAGGACGAGCAGTACTTC. The rearrangement uses TRBV19 and TRBJ2-7; TRBD1 agrees at 8 bases. CDR1 and CDR2 (germline): LNHDA, SQIVND (reference sequence). The CDR3 has 14 residues. V trimming: 5 bases; J trimming: 5 bases; junction bases outside the gene matches: 8.

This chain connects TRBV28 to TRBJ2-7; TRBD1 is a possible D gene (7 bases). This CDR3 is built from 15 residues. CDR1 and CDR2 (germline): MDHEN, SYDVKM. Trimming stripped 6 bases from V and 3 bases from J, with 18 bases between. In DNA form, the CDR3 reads TGTGCCAGCAGCCCGCCAGGGGGGTCGGACTACGAGCAGTACTTC. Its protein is CASSPPGGSDYEQYF.

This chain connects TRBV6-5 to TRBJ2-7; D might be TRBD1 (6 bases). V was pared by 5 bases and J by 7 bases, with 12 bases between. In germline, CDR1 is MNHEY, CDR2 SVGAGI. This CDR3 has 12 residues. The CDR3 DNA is TGTGCCAGCAGTCGAGGGGGTGGGGAGCAGTACTTC. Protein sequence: CASSRGGGEQYF.

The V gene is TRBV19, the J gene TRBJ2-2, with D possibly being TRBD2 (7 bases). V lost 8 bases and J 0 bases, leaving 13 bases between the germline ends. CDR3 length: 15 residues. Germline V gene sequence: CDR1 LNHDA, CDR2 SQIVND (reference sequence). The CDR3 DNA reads TGTGCCAGTCGTGCGGGGGCGGCGAACACCGGGGAGCTGTTTTTT. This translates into CASRAGAANTGELFF.

CDR3 in amino acids: CASSSTGGYEDTIYF. The CDR3 DNA sequence: TGCGCCAGCAGCTCGACAGGGGGCTACGAGGACACCATATATTTT. V gene TRBV5-1 combines with J gene TRBJ1-3; 10 bases map to TRBD1. V dropped 3 bases and J dropped 8; count of bases not matched to a gene: 8. The CDR3 loop spans 15 amino acids. Germline assignment: CDR1 SGHRS and CDR2 YFSETQ.

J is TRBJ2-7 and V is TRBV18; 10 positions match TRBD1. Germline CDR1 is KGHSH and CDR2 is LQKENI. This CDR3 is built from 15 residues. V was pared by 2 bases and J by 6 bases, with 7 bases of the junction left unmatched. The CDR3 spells CASSPGQGGTSEQYF. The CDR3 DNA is TGTGCCAGCTCACCAGGACAGGGGGGTACAAGCGAGCAGTACTTC.

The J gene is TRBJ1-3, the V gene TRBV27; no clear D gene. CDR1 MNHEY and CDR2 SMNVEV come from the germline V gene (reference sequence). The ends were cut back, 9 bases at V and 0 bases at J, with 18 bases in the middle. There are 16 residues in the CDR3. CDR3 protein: CASPVPHDSSGNTIYF. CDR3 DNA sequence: TGTGCCAGTCCCGTCCCCCATGATAGCTCTGGAAACACCATATATTTT.

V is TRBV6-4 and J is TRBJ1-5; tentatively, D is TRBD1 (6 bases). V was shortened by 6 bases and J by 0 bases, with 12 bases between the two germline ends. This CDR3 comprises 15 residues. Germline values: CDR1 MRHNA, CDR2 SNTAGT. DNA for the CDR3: TGTGCCAGCAGACCGACAGGACTTAGCAATCAGCCCCAGCATTTT. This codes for CASRPTGLSNQPQHF.

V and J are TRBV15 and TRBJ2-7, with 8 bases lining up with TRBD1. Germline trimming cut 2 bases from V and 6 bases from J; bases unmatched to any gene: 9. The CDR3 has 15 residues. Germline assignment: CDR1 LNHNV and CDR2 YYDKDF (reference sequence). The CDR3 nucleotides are TGTGCCACCAGCAGATACCGCCAGGGGGCCGCCGAGCAGTACTTC. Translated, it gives CATSRYRQGAAEQYF.

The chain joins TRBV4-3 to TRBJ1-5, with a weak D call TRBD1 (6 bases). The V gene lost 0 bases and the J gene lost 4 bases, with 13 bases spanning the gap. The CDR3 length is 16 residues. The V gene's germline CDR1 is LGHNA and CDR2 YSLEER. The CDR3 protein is CASSQDRLTGNQPQHF. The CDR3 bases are TGCGCCAGCAGCCAAGATCGGTTGACAGGAAATCAGCCCCAGCATTTT.

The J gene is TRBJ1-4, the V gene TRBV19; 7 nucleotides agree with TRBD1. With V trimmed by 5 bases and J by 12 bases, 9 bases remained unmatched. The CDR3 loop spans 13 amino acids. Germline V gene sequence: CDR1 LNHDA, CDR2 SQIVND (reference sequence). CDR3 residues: CASSPQRGQELFF. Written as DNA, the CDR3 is TGTGCCAGTAGTCCCCAAAGAGGACAGGAACTGTTTTTT.